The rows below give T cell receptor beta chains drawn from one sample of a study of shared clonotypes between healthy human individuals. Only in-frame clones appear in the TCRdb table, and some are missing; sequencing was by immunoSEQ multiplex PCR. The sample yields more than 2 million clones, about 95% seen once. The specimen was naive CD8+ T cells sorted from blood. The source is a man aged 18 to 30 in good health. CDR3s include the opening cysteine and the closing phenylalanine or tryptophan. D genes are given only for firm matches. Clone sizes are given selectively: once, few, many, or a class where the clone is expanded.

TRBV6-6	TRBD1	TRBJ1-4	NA	CASSYRTGRDEKLFF	TGTGCCAGCAGTTATCGGACAGGGAGGGATGAAAAACTGTTTTTT
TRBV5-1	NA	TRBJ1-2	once	CASSYDALAHYGYTF	TGCGCCAGCAGCTACGACGCCCTGGCACACTATGGCTACACCTTC
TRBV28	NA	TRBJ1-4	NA	CASGGRVIRATNEKLFF	TGTGCCAGCGGGGGACGAGTGATACGTGCAACTAATGAAAAACTGTTTTTT
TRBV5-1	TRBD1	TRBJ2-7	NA	CASSLAGTGSYEQYF	TGCGCCAGCAGCTTGGCCGGGACAGGGAGTTACGAGCAGTACTTC
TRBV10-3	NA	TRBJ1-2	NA	CASCNPDRVVNGYTF	TGTGCCAGTTGCAACCCGGACAGAGTGGTGAATGGCTACACCTTC
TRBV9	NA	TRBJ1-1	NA	CASSASAAMNTEAFF	TGTGCCAGCAGCGCCAGCGCGGCTATGAACACTGAAGCTTTCTTT
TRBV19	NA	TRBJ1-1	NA	CASSGMNTEAFF	TGTGCCAGTTCCGGGATGAACACTGAAGCTTTCTTT
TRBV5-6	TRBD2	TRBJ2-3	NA	CASSSSGVGEDTQYF	TGTGCCAGCAGTTCTAGCGGAGTGGGGGAAGATACGCAGTATTTT
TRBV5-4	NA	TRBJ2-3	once	CASSGGSTPGTDTQYF	TGTGCCAGCAGCGGGGGGTCGACCCCGGGGACAGATACACAGTATTTT
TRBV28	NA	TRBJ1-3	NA	CASSLTRPGNTIYF	TGTGCCAGCAGCCTCACCAGGCCCGGAAACACCATATATTTT
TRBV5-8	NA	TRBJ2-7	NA	CASSLAALESSYEQYF	TGTGCCAGCAGCTTGGCCGCACTGGAGAGCTCCTACGAGCAGTACTTC
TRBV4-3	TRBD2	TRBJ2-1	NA	CASSPRLGGGPRNEQFF	TGCGCCAGCAGCCCCCGCCTTGGGGGAGGGCCCCGGAATGAGCAGTTCTTC
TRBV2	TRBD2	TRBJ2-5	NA	CASEVGGAPVETQYF	TGTGCCAGCGAGGTGGGAGGGGCGCCTGTAGAGACCCAGTACTTC
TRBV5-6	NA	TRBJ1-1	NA	CASSLEGSASFNTEAFF	TGTGCCAGCAGCTTGGAGGGGTCAGCCTCGTTTAACACTGAAGCTTTCTTT
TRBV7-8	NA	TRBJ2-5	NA	CASSFNLGGPQETQYF	TGTGCCAGCAGCTTTAATCTCGGGGGGCCCCAAGAGACCCAGTACTTC
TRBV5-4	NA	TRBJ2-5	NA	CASSVGETQYF	TGTGCCAGCAGTGTCGGAGAGACCCAGTACTTC
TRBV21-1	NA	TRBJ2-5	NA	CASSKVGGQGGETQYF	TGTGCCAGCAGCAAAGTCGGGGGACAGGGAGGGGAGACCCAGTACTTC
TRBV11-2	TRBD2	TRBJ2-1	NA	CASSFLTSRTLAETNEQFF	TGTGCCAGCAGCTTCTTGACTAGCCGGACATTAGCGGAGACAAATGAGCAGTTCTTC
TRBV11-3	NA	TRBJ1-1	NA	CASSPGHIQGTLNTEAFF	TGTGCCAGCAGCCCGGGGCATATACAGGGCACCCTGAACACTGAAGCTTTCTTT
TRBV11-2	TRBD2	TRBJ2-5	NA	CASSLGGLAGKETQYF	TGTGCCAGCAGCTTGGGCGGCCTAGCGGGGAAGGAGACCCAGTACTTC
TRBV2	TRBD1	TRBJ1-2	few	CASSFGTGYGYTF	TGTGCCAGTTCATTTGGGACAGGCTATGGCTACACCTTC
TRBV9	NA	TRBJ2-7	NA	CASSAGPEGHEQYF	TGTGCCAGCAGCGCCGGGCCCGAGGGGCACGAGCAGTACTTC
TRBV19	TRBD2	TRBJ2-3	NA	CASSMGEAGEEADTQYF	TGTGCCAGTAGTATGGGGGAGGCGGGAGAGGAGGCAGATACGCAGTATTTT
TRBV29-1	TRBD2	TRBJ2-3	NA	CSVVPLLAVSADTQYF	TGCAGCGTTGTCCCCCTACTAGCGGTGAGCGCAGATACGCAGTATTTT
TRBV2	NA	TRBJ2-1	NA	CASSDAGFLSYNEQFF	TGTGCCAGCAGTGATGCGGGGTTTTTGTCCTACAATGAGCAGTTCTTC
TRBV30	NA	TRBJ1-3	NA	CAWIPDSGNTIYF	TGTGCCTGGATACCCGACTCTGGAAACACCATATATTTT
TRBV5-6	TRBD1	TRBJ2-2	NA	CASSPRGRQYTGELFF	TGTGCCAGCAGCCCGAGGGGGCGCCAATACACCGGGGAGCTGTTTTTT
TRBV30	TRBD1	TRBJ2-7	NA	CAWRDSAYEQYF	TGTGCCTGGCGGGACAGCGCCTACGAGCAGTACTTC
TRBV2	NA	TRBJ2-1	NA	CASTLQGLYYNEQFF	TGTGCCAGCACCCTACAGGGACTCTATTACAATGAGCAGTTCTTC
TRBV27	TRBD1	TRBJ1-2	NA	CASRGQGGDGYTF	TGTGCCAGCAGGGGACAGGGAGGAGATGGCTACACCTTC
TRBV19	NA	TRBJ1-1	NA	CASRPGGGITEAFF	TGTGCCAGTAGGCCGGGAGGGGGTATCACTGAAGCTTTCTTT
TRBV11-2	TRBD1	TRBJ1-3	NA	CASSFAQGEGNTIYF	TGTGCCAGCAGCTTCGCACAGGGGGAAGGAAACACCATATATTTT
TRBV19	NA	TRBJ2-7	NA	CASSIVPDSYEQYF	TGTGCCAGTAGTATAGTACCCGATTCCTACGAGCAGTACTTC
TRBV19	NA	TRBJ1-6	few	CASSNTGIDSPLHF	TGTGCCAGTAGTAATACAGGGATTGATTCACCCCTCCACTTT
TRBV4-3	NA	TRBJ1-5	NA	CASSQDHLGFQPQHF	TGCGCCAGCAGCCAAGATCATTTGGGTTTTCAGCCCCAGCATTTT
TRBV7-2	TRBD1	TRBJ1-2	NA	CASSLALSGGFYGYTF	TGTGCCAGCAGCTTAGCGCTATCAGGGGGCTTCTATGGCTACACCTTC
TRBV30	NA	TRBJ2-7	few	CAWSLQGDEQYF	TGTGCCTGGAGTCTCCAAGGGGACGAGCAGTACTTC
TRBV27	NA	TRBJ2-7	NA	CASSSQGYEQYF	TGTGCCAGCAGTTCCCAGGGTTACGAGCAGTACTTC
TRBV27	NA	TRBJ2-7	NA	CASTPGPGTASYEQYF	TGTGCCAGCACCCCTGGCCCCGGGACGGCTTCCTACGAGCAGTACTTC
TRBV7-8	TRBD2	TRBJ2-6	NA	CASSFTSGIFGANVLTF	TGTGCCAGCAGCTTTACTAGCGGGATTTTTGGGGCCAACGTCCTGACTTTC
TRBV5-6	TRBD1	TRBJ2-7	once	CASSPGTGGDEQYF	TGTGCCAGCAGCCCAGGGACAGGGGGGGACGAGCAGTACTTC
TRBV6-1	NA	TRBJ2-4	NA	CASTAWGVGNIQYF	TGTGCCAGCACCGCGTGGGGAGTGGGGAACATTCAGTACTTC
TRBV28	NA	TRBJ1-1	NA	CAARLGQSNTEAFF	TGTGCCGCCAGACTAGGACAGTCGAACACTGAAGCTTTCTTT